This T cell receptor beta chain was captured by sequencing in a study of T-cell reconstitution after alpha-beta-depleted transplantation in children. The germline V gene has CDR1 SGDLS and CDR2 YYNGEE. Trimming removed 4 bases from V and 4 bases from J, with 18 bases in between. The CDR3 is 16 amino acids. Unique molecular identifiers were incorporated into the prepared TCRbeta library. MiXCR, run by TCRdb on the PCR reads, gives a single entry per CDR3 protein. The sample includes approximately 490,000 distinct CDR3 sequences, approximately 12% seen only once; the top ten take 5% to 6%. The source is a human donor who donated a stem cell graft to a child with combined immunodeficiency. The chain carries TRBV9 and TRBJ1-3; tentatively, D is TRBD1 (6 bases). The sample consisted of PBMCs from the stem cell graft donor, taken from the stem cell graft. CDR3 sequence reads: CASSNPTGRDGNTIYF. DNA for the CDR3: TGTGCCAGCAGCAACCCGACAGGACGAGACGGAAACACCATATATTTT.